Following are 31 T cell receptor beta chains from one sample sequenced in a study of T cells in Graves' hyperthyroidism and ophthalmopathy. Template material for amplifying TCR beta CDR3 regions consisted of RNA transcripts. In the first-round RT-PCR of the TCR CDR3, the HTBI primer set was used. MiXCR, run by TCRdb on the multiplex PCR reads, gives a single entry per CDR3 protein. The sample contains 370,000 or so distinct CDR3 sequences, around a quarter of which appear only once. Material for sequencing was blood. These TCRs come from a man aged 50 to 60 with Graves' hyperthyroidism.

The chain is built from TRBV29-1 and TRBJ1-3; D is ambiguous. Trimming took off 5 bases at V and 0 bases at J, with 8 bases between the two ends. The CDR3 is 13 amino acids. Germline V gene data show CDR1 as SQVTM and CDR2 as ANQGSEA. The CDR3 loop is CSVLTNSGNTIYF. The CDR3 nucleotides are TGCAGCGTTTTGACAAACTCTGGAAACACCATATATTTT.

In its sample, this clonotype was seen many times. V usage is TRBV20-1 and J usage is TRBJ2-3; D perhaps matches TRBD1 (6 bases). CDR1 is DFQATT, CDR2 SNEGSKA, per germline (reference sequence). V was trimmed by 4 bases and J by 5 bases, leaving 10 bases between them. This CDR3 is built from 12 residues. The CDR3 here is CSAMGAGDTQYF. CDR3 nucleotide sequence: TGCAGTGCTATGGGGGCAGGAGATACGCAGTATTTT.

V gene TRBV24-1 combines with J gene TRBJ1-2; D ambiguous. V dropped 4 bases and J dropped 8 bases, with 13 bases sitting between them. The CDR3 is made up of 13 amino acids. Germline V CDR1 and CDR2: KGHDR, SFDVKD. The CDR3 spells CATSDSTWQGYTF. CDR3 in DNA: TGTGCCACCAGTGACTCCACATGGCAGGGCTACACCTTC.

The chain employs TRBV6-1 and TRBJ1-1; D ambiguous. The V end was cut by 6 bases, the J end by 5 bases, with 4 bases between. Germline lookup yields CDR1 MNHNS and CDR2 SASEGT. This CDR3 comprises 10 residues. The CDR3 loop is CASRVTEAFF. The CDR3 bases are TGTGCCAGCAGAGTAACTGAAGCTTTCTTT.

This chain uses TRBV20-1 with TRBJ1-1; 7 nucleotides line up with TRBD1. Germline CDR1 DFQATT, CDR2 SNEGSKA (reference sequence). J lost 1 base, V lost 6 bases, and 11 bases had no gene match. CDR3 length: 15 residues. CDR3 bases: TGCAGTGCCTACGACAGGGAGGGGAAGAACACTGAAGCTTTCTTT. This gives the protein CSAYDREGKNTEAFF.

This clonotype showed up many times. V gene TRBV2 combines with J gene TRBJ2-5; D is undetermined. The ends were cut back, 7 bases at V and 1 base at J, with 19 bases in the middle. The CDR3 is 16 amino acids. From germline, CDR1 is SNHLY and CDR2 FYNNEI. The DNA for the CDR3 is TGTGCCAGCAACCTGGACCCGGACCACCCCCAAGAGACCCAGTACTTC. Residues: CASNLDPDHPQETQYF.

The chain uses TRBV12-3 or TRBV12-4 and TRBJ1-4; 11 nucleotides match TRBD1. There are 16 residues in the CDR3. The V gene end was trimmed by 6 bases and the J gene end by 0 bases; junction bases not matched to a gene: 3. The DNA for the CDR3 is TGTGCCAGCAGCCCGGGACAGGGGGCAACTAATGAAAAACTGTTTTTT. The encoded protein is CASSPGQGATNEKLFF.

The chain uses TRBV6-5 and TRBJ2-1, with 9 positions matching TRBD1. V shed 4 bases and J 5 bases; nucleotides not matched to a gene: 3. Germline V gene sequence: CDR1 MNHEY, CDR2 SVGAGI. There are 14 residues in the CDR3. CDR3 in amino acids: CASSWDRVDNEQFF. The CDR3 DNA reads TGTGCCAGCAGTTGGGACAGGGTGGACAATGAGCAGTTCTTC.

CDR3 DNA sequence: TGCAGTGCTAGAGATAGAAGGGTAGCGGGCAACTACGAGCAGTACTTC. Protein sequence: CSARDRRVAGNYEQYF. The J gene is TRBJ2-7, the V gene TRBV20-1; 7 bases match TRBD2. V dropped 0 bases and J dropped 3; count of bases not matched to a gene: 11. The germline V gene encodes CDR1 DFQATT and CDR2 SNEGSKA (reference sequence). The CDR3 has 16 residues.

The V call is TRBV29-1, the J call TRBJ2-1; either TRBD1 or TRBD2 may supply D (5 bases each). The CDR3 contains 14 residues. Germline CDR1 SQVTM, CDR2 ANQGSEA. With 6 bases removed from V and 6 bases from J, the gap between germline ends came to 18 bases. In nucleotides, the CDR3 is TGCAGCGTGCGACCGGGGCGCGAGGGCAATGAGCAGTTCTTC. Amino acid sequence: CSVRPGREGNEQFF.

This clonotype was found a few times. The V and J genes are TRBV30 and TRBJ1-2; no clear D. V was pared by 6 bases and J by 6 bases, with 11 bases between. Looked up from germline, CDR1 is GTSNPN and CDR2 is SVGIG (reference sequence). CDR3 size: 11 residues. The CDR3 DNA follows: TGTGCCTGCCTAGGGATAGATGGCTACACCTTC. Protein product: CACLGIDGYTF.

This clonotype has more than one count but fewer than ten. J is TRBJ2-5 and V is TRBV7-9; 10 bases align to TRBD2. Germline-derived CDR1 and CDR2 are SEHNR and FQNEAQ (reference sequence). This CDR3 has 17 residues. The junction had 7 bases not matched to a gene; V was cut back by 0 bases and J by 3 bases. CDR3 sequence: CASSLARAGGDKETQYF. CDR3 sequence (DNA): TGTGCCAGCAGCTTAGCGCGAGCGGGAGGGGATAAAGAGACCCAGTACTTC.

This chain connects TRBV30 to TRBJ2-3, with a tentative D call TRBD2 (6 bases). Trimming removed 4 bases at V and 2 bases at J, with 13 bases between. The CDR3 loop spans 14 amino acids. CDR1 GTSNPN and CDR2 SVGIG come from the germline V gene (reference sequence). The CDR3, as DNA: TGTGCCTGGACTCCGACTAGATCCACAGATACGCAGTATTTT. This codes for CAWTPTRSTDTQYF.

The rearrangement joins TRBV20-1 to TRBJ1-3; D not resolved. There are 13 residues in the CDR3. V was cut by 3 bases and J by 0 bases, with 6 bases left in between. Germline CDR1 DFQATT, CDR2 SNEGSKA (reference sequence). The CDR3 sequence: CSARDPSGNTIYF. DNA of the CDR3: TGCAGTGCTAGGGACCCCTCTGGAAACACCATATATTTT.

This chain uses TRBV20-1 with TRBJ2-7; D is unresolved. Trimming removed 1 base from V and 0 bases from J, with 13 bases in between. This CDR3 is 15 amino acids long. Germline CDR1 reads DFQATT; CDR2 reads SNEGSKA (reference sequence). The CDR3 DNA is TGCAGTGCTAGAGTCTGGCGGCTGAGCTCCTACGAGCAGTACTTC. Encoded protein: CSARVWRLSSYEQYF.

This clonotype was seen more than once but under ten times. The chain is built from TRBV5-1 and TRBJ1-2, with D perhaps matching TRBD1 (5 bases). The CDR3 totals 15 residues. The germline gives CDR1 SGHRS, CDR2 YFSETQ. Trimming removed 4 bases at V and 5 bases at J, with 18 bases between. This CDR3 reads CASSQLINSGYGYTF. The CDR3 DNA sequence: TGCGCCAGCAGCCAGCTTATTAACTCAGGGTATGGCTACACCTTC.

Notes on this clonotype: A single base separates this from a much larger clone, so it may be a read error. The CDR3 region is CASIQGTLGTGEPFF. CDR3 nucleotide sequence: TGTGCCAGCATTCAAGGGACCTTGGGCACCGGGGAGCCGTTTTTT. V is TRBV6-1 and J is TRBJ2-2; either TRBD1 or TRBD2 may fit D (5 bases each). Germline values: CDR1 MNHNS, CDR2 SASEGT. The CDR3 is 15 residues long.

This clonotype was detected many times. V usage is TRBV28 and J usage is TRBJ2-2; TRBD1 is a possible D gene (7 bases). This CDR3 has 15 amino acids. The V end was cut by 6 bases, the J end by 5 bases, with 16 bases between. Germline assignment: CDR1 MDHEN and CDR2 SYDVKM. CDR3: CASREGGGKTGELFF. The CDR3 DNA is TGTGCCAGCAGAGAAGGGGGCGGGAAGACCGGGGAGCTGTTTTTT.

At least ten counts were recorded for this clonotype. The genes are TRBV12-3 or TRBV12-4 and TRBJ2-5; 8 nucleotides match TRBD2. The CDR3 spans 15 residues. V dropped 1 base and J dropped 5; count of bases not matched to a gene: 6. The CDR3 region has the DNA TGTGCCAGCAGTTTAGGTCCGGGACTAGAGGAGACCCAGTACTTC. Protein product: CASSLGPGLEETQYF.

The chain has TRBV7-9 and TRBJ2-3; the match to TRBD1 covers 10 bases. The trim removed 4 bases at V and 4 bases at J, leaving 5 bases unmatched. This CDR3 is built from 15 residues. CDR1 SEHNR and CDR2 FQNEAQ come from the germline V gene (reference sequence). CDR3 region: CASSSGTGASDTQYF. In DNA form, the CDR3 reads TGTGCCAGCAGCTCCGGGACAGGGGCATCAGATACGCAGTATTTT.

This clonotype was seen repeatedly, ten times or more. The rearrangement uses TRBV20-1 and TRBJ2-5; D is possibly TRBD1 (5 bases). Trimming took off 7 bases at V and 2 bases at J, with 23 bases between the two ends. The CDR3 sequence is 16 residues long. CDR1 and CDR2 (germline): DFQATT, SNEGSKA (reference sequence). CDR3 in DNA: TGCAGTGTCGTCCTGACAGAGCAGCTTAATCAAGAGACCCAGTACTTC. Translated, it gives CSVVLTEQLNQETQYF.

The chain couples TRBV27 to TRBJ2-5, with a possible D match to TRBD1 (6 bases). Per germline, CDR1 MNHEY and CDR2 SMNVEV (reference sequence). Trimming removed 5 bases at V and 9 bases at J, with 13 bases between. This CDR3 has 12 residues. In DNA form, the CDR3 reads TGTGCCAGCAGTCACCCAGGGGCCCCCCAGTACTTC. Amino acids: CASSHPGAPQYF.

CDR3 DNA sequence: TGTGCCAGCAGTTACAGTCGGGACAGGTTGAACACTGAAGCTTTCTTT. It is translated as CASSYSRDRLNTEAFF. J is TRBJ1-1 and V is TRBV6-6; 8 bases map to TRBD1. Germline CDR1 reads MNHNY; CDR2 reads SVGAGI (reference sequence). The CDR3 contains 16 residues. The V segment lost 2 bases and the J segment 0 bases; nucleotides outside the gene matches: 5.

The chain links TRBV20-1 to TRBJ2-3; TRBD2 matches 8 bases. V lost 6 bases and J lost 2; bases outside the gene matches: 13. Germline V gene sequence: CDR1 DFQATT, CDR2 SNEGSKA (reference sequence). The CDR3 has 16 amino acids. CDR3 DNA: TGCAGTGCCCGCCGGGTAGACGGGGGGGCCACAGATACGCAGTATTTT. As protein: CSARRVDGGATDTQYF.

DNA for the CDR3: TGTGCCAGTCGGAGAAGCTCCTACAATGAGCAGTTCTTC. Translation gives CASRRSSYNEQFF. The chain is built from TRBV19 and TRBJ2-1, with no clear D. CDR1 and CDR2 from the germline V gene are LNHDA and SQIVND (reference sequence). V lost 8 bases, J lost 0 bases, and 8 bases lay in between. CDR3 length equals 13 residues.

This clonotype appeared a few times. This sequence joins TRBV12-3 or TRBV12-4 and TRBJ1-5, with D possibly matching TRBD1 (6 bases). V was trimmed by 6 bases and J by 2 bases, leaving 11 bases between them. The CDR3 runs 14 residues. The CDR3 DNA is TGTGCCAGCAGCCAGGGGTCGGGCAATCAGCCCCAGCATTTT. It translates to CASSQGSGNQPQHF.

This clonotype was seen many times. The CDR3 DNA sequence: TGCGCCAGCAGCTTGGAGGGACGGCGGGAGCAGTACTTC. Residues: CASSLEGRREQYF. This chain joins TRBV5-1 and TRBJ2-7; D assignment may be TRBD1 or TRBD2 (5 bases each). Trimming left V 0 bases short and J 7 bases short, with 11 bases between. The germline V gene has CDR1 SGHRS and CDR2 YFSETQ. The CDR3 contains 13 residues.

J is TRBJ2-6 and V is TRBV24-1; D assignment may be TRBD1 or TRBD2 (6 bases each). Trimming cost V 10 bases and J 0 bases, with 18 bases left between them. The CDR3 sequence is 17 residues long. CDR1 and CDR2 from the germline V gene are KGHDR and SFDVKD. This chain's CDR3 is CATGGGLVNSGANVLTF. The CDR3 region has the DNA TGTGCCACAGGGGGAGGACTGGTTAACTCTGGGGCCAACGTCCTGACTTTC.

CDR3 bases: TGTGCCAGCAGTCCGTTCCCGGGACAGGGTTTAGGTGAGCAGTTCTTC. Protein: CASSPFPGQGLGEQFF. The chain joins TRBV27 to TRBJ2-1, with 9 positions matching TRBD1. This CDR3 is built from 16 residues. Germline V gene lookup returns CDR1 MNHEY and CDR2 SMNVEV (reference sequence). V was pared by 5 bases and J by 9 bases, with 14 bases of the junction left unmatched.

The CDR3 protein is CASTPKSDEPRVEQFF. The CDR3, as DNA: TGTGCCAGCACCCCAAAATCGGACGAGCCTAGGGTTGAGCAGTTCTTC. V and J are TRBV6-1 and TRBJ2-1; D gene ambiguous. Trimming took 7 bases from V and 9 from J, leaving 25 bases between them. CDR3 length equals 16 residues. Germline V gene data show CDR1 as MNHNS and CDR2 as SASEGT.

In the case of this clonotype: Its ends do not fully match the called genes, so a read error is possible. The V gene is TRBV11-3, the J gene TRBJ2-3; TRBD2 agrees at 10 bases. This CDR3 contains 17 residues. Per germline, CDR1 SGHNT and CDR2 YENEEA. CDR3 coding DNA: TGTGCCAACAGCTTAGGGAAAACTAGCGGGAAATCCGTTACGCAGTATTTT. It specifies CANSLGKTSGKSVTQYF.